These T cell receptor beta chains were read from a single sample in a study of cytomegalovirus exposure and HLA in healthy donors. The assay was immunoSEQ multiplex PCR, and TCRdb's table has in-frame clones only and misses some. The data hold some 130,000 clones, with 70% to 85% observed a single time. The sequenced sample was PBMCs. The receptors shown here come from a male donor in good health and CMV-seropositive. The CDR3 runs from the conserved cysteine through the conserved F or W. D genes are given only for firm matches. Clone size is not always given. Where it is, it says once, few, many or a class for expanded clones.

cdr3_aa cdr3_nt clone_size j_call v_call d_call
CASSLGSLGVIDEQYF TGTGCCAGCAGCCTTGGGAGCTTGGGAGTTATTGACGAGCAGTACTTC few TRBJ2-7 TRBV5-8 .
CASLGGGYQPQHF TGTGCCAGTCTGGGCGGGGGTTATCAGCCCCAGCATTTT . TRBJ1-5 TRBV19 .
CASGSGGANNEQFF TGTGCCAGTGGGTCGGGGGGAGCGAACAATGAGCAGTTCTTC . TRBJ2-1 TRBV19 TRBD2
CASSDEGAEEQYF TGTGCCAGCAGTGATGAGGGGGCGGAGGAGCAGTACTTC . TRBJ2-7 TRBV6-1 TRBD1
CASSLSPGEFTGELFF TGCGCCAGCAGCTTGAGCCCAGGGGAGTTCACCGGGGAGCTGTTTTTT . TRBJ2-2 TRBV5-1 .
CAWQASSPLHF TGTGCCTGGCAAGCTAGTTCACCCCTCCACTTT . TRBJ1-6 TRBV30 .
CASSLSVGGETQYF TGTGCCAGCAGTTTAAGCGTGGGGGGGGAGACCCAGTACTTC few TRBJ2-5 TRBV28 TRBD2
CASSFGERAQETQYF TGTGCCAGCAGTTTTGGAGAGCGGGCCCAAGAGACCCAGTACTTC . TRBJ2-5 TRBV27 .
CASSEGGENTEAFF TGTGCCAGCAGTGAAGGGGGGGAGAACACTGAAGCTTTCTTT . TRBJ1-1 TRBV6-1 .
CASSYTVNTEAFF TGTGCCAGCAGTTACACAGTGAACACTGAAGCTTTCTTT . TRBJ1-1 TRBV27 .
CASSRTSSGSTGELFF TGTGCCAGCTCACGGACCTCTAGCGGGAGCACCGGGGAGCTGTTTTTT . TRBJ2-2 TRBV18 TRBD2
CASSPREAYEQYF TGTGCCAGCAGCCCCAGGGAAGCTTACGAGCAGTACTTC . TRBJ2-7 TRBV28 .
CASSLGTSAYNEQFF TGCGCCAGCAGCTTAGGGACTAGCGCTTACAATGAGCAGTTCTTC . TRBJ2-1 TRBV5-1 TRBD2
CASSVTTGVGNEQFF TGTGCCAGCAGCGTAACTACAGGGGTGGGGAATGAGCAGTTCTTC once TRBJ2-1 TRBV9 TRBD1
CASRGLAGGSFTDTQYF TGTGCCAGCCGAGGACTAGCGGGAGGGTCTTTCACAGATACGCAGTATTTT . TRBJ2-3 TRBV28 TRBD2
CASSPVRRDTHEQYF TGCGCCAGCAGCCCGGTGAGACGGGACACCCACGAGCAGTACTTC . TRBJ2-7 TRBV5-1 .
CASSPPFEGKSYEQYF TGTGCCAGCAGTCCCCCCTTCGAGGGTAAGAGCTACGAGCAGTACTTC . TRBJ2-7 TRBV28 .
CASFFDRGNTIYF TGTGCCAGCTTTTTCGACAGGGGAAACACCATATATTTT . TRBJ1-3 TRBV2 .
CASSLVAGRNNEQFF TGTGCCAGCAGCTTAGTAGCGGGACGGAACAATGAGCAGTTCTTC few TRBJ2-1 TRBV7-3 TRBD2
CASSLSGASGMTEQYF TGTGCCAGCAGCCTCAGTGGGGCTAGCGGGATGACTGAGCAGTACTTC . TRBJ2-7 TRBV9 TRBD2
CASSAGQMELPGANVLTF TGTGCCAGCAGTGCGGGACAGATGGAACTACCTGGGGCCAACGTCCTGACTTTC few TRBJ2-6 TRBV25-1 TRBD1
CASSRNSGSGGEQFF TGTGCCAGCAGTCGAAATAGCGGGAGTGGCGGTGAGCAGTTCTTC few TRBJ2-1 TRBV6-4 TRBD2
CASSLGDRGIRQPQHF TGTGCCAGCAGCTTAGGGGACAGGGGAATTCGTCAGCCCCAGCATTTT . TRBJ1-5 TRBV7-9 TRBD1
CASSIGGVRNEQFF TGTGCCAGTAGTATAGGGGGGGTTCGGAATGAGCAGTTCTTC . TRBJ2-1 TRBV19 .
CASRLISGNTIYF TGTGCCAGCCGACTGATCTCTGGAAACACCATATATTTT few TRBJ1-3 TRBV6-1 .
CASSWTSHEQYF TGTGCCAGCAGCTGGACTAGTCACGAGCAGTACTTC once TRBJ2-7 TRBV28 TRBD2
CASSYVTGPGNTIYF TGTGCCAGCAGCTATGTGACAGGGCCTGGAAACACCATATATTTT . TRBJ1-3 TRBV11-2 TRBD1
CASSSFGTDSQETQYF TGTGCCAGCAGCTCGTTCGGGACAGACTCTCAAGAGACCCAGTACTTC few TRBJ2-5 TRBV28 TRBD1
CSASKSEQYF TGCAGTGCTAGTAAGAGTGAGCAGTACTTC . TRBJ2-7 TRBV20-1 .
CASSRSVSNTEAFF TGTGCCAGCAGCCGGTCGGTTTCGAACACTGAAGCTTTCTTT few TRBJ1-1 TRBV6-5 .
CASSTSGGADNEQFF TGTGCCAGCAGTACCAGCGGGGGGGCCGATAATGAGCAGTTCTTC . TRBJ2-1 TRBV6-1 TRBD2
CASSFIVVCQGFPYNEQFF TGTGCCAGCAGCTTTATCGTGGTCTGTCAGGGGTTCCCCTACAATGAGCAGTTCTTC . TRBJ2-1 TRBV12-1 .
CASSLAGGYNSPLHF TGCGCCAGCAGCTTGGCCGGGGGATATAATTCACCCCTCCACTTT . TRBJ1-6 TRBV5-1 .
CASSRRMDTQYF TGTGCCAGTAGCCGCAGGATGGATACGCAGTATTTT . TRBJ2-3 TRBV19 .
CASSLDRAGNTIYF TGTGCCAGCTCACTTGACAGGGCCGGAAACACCATATATTTT . TRBJ1-3 TRBV18 TRBD1
CASSLAGAGAYEQYF TGCGCCAGCAGCTTGGCCGGAGCGGGAGCTTACGAGCAGTACTTC . TRBJ2-7 TRBV5-1 TRBD2
CASRRQANTGELFF TGCGCCAGCAGAAGACAGGCCAACACCGGGGAGCTGTTTTTT . TRBJ2-2 TRBV5-1 .
CASSSPRTSGMGELFF TGTGCCAGCAGTTCCCCTAGGACTAGCGGAATGGGGGAGCTGTTTTTT . TRBJ2-2 TRBV6-5 TRBD2
CASSQGLAGTDTQYF TGTGCCAGCAGCCAAGGTTTAGCGGGAACAGATACGCAGTATTTT . TRBJ2-3 TRBV4-2 TRBD2
CASSLDPLAGAGGEQFF TGTGCCAGCAGCTTAGATCCCCTAGCGGGGGCGGGGGGTGAGCAGTTCTTC . TRBJ2-1 TRBV11-2 TRBD2
CASSPGTGFYEQYF TGTGCCAGCAGCCCCGGGACAGGGTTCTACGAGCAGTACTTC few TRBJ2-7 TRBV9 TRBD1
CASSLASGAGELFF TGCGCCAGCAGCTTGGCTAGCGGGGCCGGGGAGCTGTTTTTT . TRBJ2-2 TRBV5-1 TRBD2
CASSEGVSGGTDTQYF TGTGCCAGCAGTGAAGGGGTTAGCGGAGGTACAGATACGCAGTATTTT . TRBJ2-3 TRBV6-1 .
CATSPWPGTRNNEKLFF TGTGCCACCAGCCCCTGGCCGGGGACACGGAATAATGAAAAACTGTTTTTT . TRBJ1-4 TRBV15 .